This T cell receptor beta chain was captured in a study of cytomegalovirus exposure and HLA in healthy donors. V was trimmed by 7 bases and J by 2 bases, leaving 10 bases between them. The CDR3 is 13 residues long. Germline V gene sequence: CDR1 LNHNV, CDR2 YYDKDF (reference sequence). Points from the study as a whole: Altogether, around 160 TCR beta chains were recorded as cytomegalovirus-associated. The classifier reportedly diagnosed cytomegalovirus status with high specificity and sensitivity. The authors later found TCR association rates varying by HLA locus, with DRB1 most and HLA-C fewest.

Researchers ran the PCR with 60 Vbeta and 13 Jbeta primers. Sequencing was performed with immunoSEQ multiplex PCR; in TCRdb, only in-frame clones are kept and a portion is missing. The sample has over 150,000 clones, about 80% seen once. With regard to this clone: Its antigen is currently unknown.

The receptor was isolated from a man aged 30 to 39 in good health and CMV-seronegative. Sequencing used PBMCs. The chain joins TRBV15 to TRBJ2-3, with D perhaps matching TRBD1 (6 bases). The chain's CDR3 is CATMGAYTDTQYF. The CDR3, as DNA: TGTGCCACCATGGGGGCCTACACAGATACGCAGTATTTT.